Sequencing of this T cell receptor (beta chain) was carried out in a study of breast tumors, draining lymph nodes, adjacent tissues. This clonotype is classed as medium-sized. MiXCR, applied by TCRdb to the multiplex PCR reads, yields one record per CDR3 protein. The sample yields 17,000 or so distinct CDR3 sequences, about 45% seen once. Trimming pared 5 bases from V and 6 bases from J, leaving 8 bases between. Per germline, CDR1 SGHAT and CDR2 FQNNGV. The CDR3 length is 12 residues. Source material: tumor-adjacent breast tissue. This TCR came from a female donor with breast cancer. Some clones in this sample may be carry-over from other donors' samples. The chain recombines TRBV11-2 with TRBJ2-1, with a possible D match to TRBD2 (5 bases). The DNA of the CDR3 is TGTGCCAGCAGCCAAGGAGGCAATGAGCAGTTCTTC. This encodes CASSQGGNEQFF.